This section outlines one TCR beta chain sequence together with its context. Its antigen is still unknown. No much larger clonotype is one base removed from it; base qualities were not supplied. The germline V end is reduced by 8 bases and the J end by 5 bases; junction bases left unmatched: 8. The CDR3 runs 13 residues from the cysteine to the phenylalanine. Of the read, only the CDR3 DNA is kept; its 39 bases are in frame from base 1. The germline V gene (reference sequence) specifies MNHNY as CDR1 and SVGAGI as CDR2. The sample comes from a study of blood T cell repertoires in COVID-19 (dated by TCRdb to the early 2020s). Some background on the complete study: Collaborator samples came from the United States, Italy and Spain and covered acute and convalescent phases of COVID-19. The prospective study material was composed of cDNA or gDNA derived from T cells, B-cell-depleted T cells, or PBMCs. Deeply sampled blood TCRbeta repertoires from subjects exposed to, actively infected with, or recovered from COVID-19 were included in the dataset. The repertoires were made available in a free public database intended to serve as a resource for research on the immune response to SARS-CoV-2. The samples were drawn from two sources: the first 160 participants of the ongoing ImmuneRACE study, and 1,000 to 1,500 subjects contributed by 6 global collaborators. Nearly every sample came with metadata listing a de-identified subject ID, COVID-19 status, age in years and sex. HLA class I and class II types, where available, came from metadata supplied by the sample provider rather than from assay-based typing.

The collaborating institutions used their own protocols to collect whole blood in K2EDTA tubes. For TCRbeta analysis, collaborators shipped samples as frozen whole blood, isolated PBMCs, or DNA extracted from either of those sample types. TCRbeta CDR3 regions were amplified from genomic DNA using the immunoSEQ Assay, a bias-controlled multiplex PCR. As for how the authors treated the data: Nucleated cell counts per sample were estimated from amplification of reference gene primers within the assay. Sequence reads were collapsed and filtered to measure the absolute abundance of every unique TCRbeta CDR3 rearrangement. Productive Simpson clonality was computed per sample as the square root of Simpson's diversity index over productive rearrangements. TCRdb's version of the immuneACCESS table is confined to in-frame rearrangements and falls short of the full clone set. An unresolved V gene accounts for under half of the shortfall where checked; the remainder is of unknown origin. V and J calls plus clone size are reproduced from that table; the DNA served to infer D and trimming. For this sample the table gives some 80,000 clones, of which about 79% were detected only once. Of the sample, 20% to 25% is held by the ten largest clones.

Study-wide findings and limitations: The quantity of clinical and demographic metadata differed by source and by participant and was supplied without curation.

Recombination joined TRBV6-6 with TRBJ1-1; 7 bases in the junction line up with TRBD1. Sequenced: peripheral blood. The sequence was obtained from a woman between 45 and 65 years old with acute or convalescent COVID-19. In nucleotide form, the sequence is TGTGCCAGCGGCGGACAGGTGGGGACTGAAGCTTTCTTT. Protein translation: CASGGQVGTEAFF.